Described below is a single TCR beta chain sequence and its context. Some clones are missing from TCRdb's copy, which holds only in-frame ones; the method was immunoSEQ multiplex PCR. The sample has 270,000 or so clones, approximately 80% seen once. The entry originates in a study of blood T cell repertoires in COVID-19. Study-wide context: The analysed material was cDNA or gDNA that came from T cells, B-cell-depleted T cells, or PBMCs.

Germline CDR1 and CDR2: SGHTS and YDEGEE. The CDR3 sequence is 14 residues long. Material for sequencing was peripheral blood. The J gene is TRBJ2-2, the V gene TRBV5-8; 9 bases are shared with TRBD1. This receptor was taken from a woman between 55 and 75 years old with active or convalescent COVID-19. The CDR3 coding sequence is TGTGCGACAGGGGGGCTCGTGGACACCGGGGAGCTGTTTTTT. Translated: CATGGLVDTGELFF.